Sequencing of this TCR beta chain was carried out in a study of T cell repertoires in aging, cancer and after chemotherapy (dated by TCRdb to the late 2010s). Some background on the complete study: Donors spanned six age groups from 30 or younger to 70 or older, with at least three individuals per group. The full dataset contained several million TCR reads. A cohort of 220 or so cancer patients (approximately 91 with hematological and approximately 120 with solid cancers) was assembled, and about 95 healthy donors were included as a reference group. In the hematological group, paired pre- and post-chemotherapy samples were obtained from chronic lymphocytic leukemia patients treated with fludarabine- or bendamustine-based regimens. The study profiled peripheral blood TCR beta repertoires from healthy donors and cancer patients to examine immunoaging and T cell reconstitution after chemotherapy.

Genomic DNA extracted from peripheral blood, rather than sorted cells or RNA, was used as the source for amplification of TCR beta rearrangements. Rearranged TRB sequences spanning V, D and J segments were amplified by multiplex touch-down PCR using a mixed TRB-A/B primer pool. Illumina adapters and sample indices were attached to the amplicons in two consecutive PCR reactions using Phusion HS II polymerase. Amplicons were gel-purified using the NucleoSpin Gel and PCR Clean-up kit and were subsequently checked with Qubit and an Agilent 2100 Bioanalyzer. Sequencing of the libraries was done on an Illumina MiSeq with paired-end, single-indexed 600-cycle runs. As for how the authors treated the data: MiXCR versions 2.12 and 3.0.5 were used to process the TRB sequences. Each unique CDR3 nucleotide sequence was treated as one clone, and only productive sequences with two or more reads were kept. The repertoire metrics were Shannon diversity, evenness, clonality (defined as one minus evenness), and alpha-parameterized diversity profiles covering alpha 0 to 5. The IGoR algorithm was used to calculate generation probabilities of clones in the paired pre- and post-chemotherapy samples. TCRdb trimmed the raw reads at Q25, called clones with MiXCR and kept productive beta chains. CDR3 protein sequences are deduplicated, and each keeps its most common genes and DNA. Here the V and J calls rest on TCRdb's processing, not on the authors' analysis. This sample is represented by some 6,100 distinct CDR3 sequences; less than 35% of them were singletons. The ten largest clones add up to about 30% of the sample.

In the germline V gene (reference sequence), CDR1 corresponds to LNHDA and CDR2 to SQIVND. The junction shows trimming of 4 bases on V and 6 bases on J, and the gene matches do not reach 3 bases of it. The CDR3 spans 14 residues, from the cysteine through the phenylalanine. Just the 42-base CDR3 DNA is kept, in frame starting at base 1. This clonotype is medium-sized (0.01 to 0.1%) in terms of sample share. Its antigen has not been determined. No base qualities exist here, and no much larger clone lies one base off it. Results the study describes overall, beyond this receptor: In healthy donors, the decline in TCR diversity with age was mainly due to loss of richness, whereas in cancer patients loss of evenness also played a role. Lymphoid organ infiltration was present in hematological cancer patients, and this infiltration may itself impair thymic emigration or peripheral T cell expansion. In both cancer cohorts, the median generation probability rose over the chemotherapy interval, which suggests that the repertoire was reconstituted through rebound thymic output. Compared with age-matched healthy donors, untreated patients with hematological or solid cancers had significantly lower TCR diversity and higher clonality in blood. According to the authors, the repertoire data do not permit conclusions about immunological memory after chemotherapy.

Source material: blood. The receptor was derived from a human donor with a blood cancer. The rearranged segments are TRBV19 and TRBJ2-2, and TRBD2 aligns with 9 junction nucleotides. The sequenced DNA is TGTGCCAGTAGTACTAGCGGGACGGCCGGGGAGCTGTTTTTT. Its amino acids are CASSTSGTAGELFF.